Listed below are T cell receptor beta chains from one sample, sequenced in a study of T cell responses to AZD1222 COVID-19 vaccine. Using immunoSEQ multiplex PCR, the repertoire was profiled, and TCRdb retains in-frame clones only, with some absent. The table has approximately 100,000 clones, over 80% seen once. The input for sequencing was peripheral blood, taken on day 0 of AZD1222 vaccination. These receptors were obtained from an adult in good health. The CDR3 runs from the conserved cysteine through the conserved F or W. A D gene is named only where the DNA matches it firmly. Where a row states a size, it is once, few, many or the class of an expanded clone; other rows omit it.

once	TRBV3-1/TRBV3-2	TRBJ2-7	NA	CASSHFETGSYEQYF	TGTGCCAGCAGCCATTTCGAGACGGGGTCCTACGAGCAGTACTTC
NA	TRBV5-1	TRBJ2-3	TRBD2	CASSLALAATDTQYF	TGCGCCAGCAGCTTGGCTCTAGCGGCCACAGATACGCAGTATTTT
NA	TRBV28	TRBJ1-6	NA	CATRSSYNSPLHF	TGTGCCACCCGGAGCTCCTATAATTCACCCCTCCACTTT
few	TRBV19	TRBJ1-1	NA	CASKSSTADVSEAFF	TGTGCCAGTAAGTCCTCAACAGCTGATGTTTCTGAAGCTTTCTTT
NA	TRBV4-2	TRBJ1-2	NA	CASSQDQGVYGYTF	TGTGCCAGCAGCCAAGACCAGGGCGTCTATGGCTACACCTTC
NA	TRBV24-1	TRBJ2-3	TRBD2	CATRGLEGDTQYF	TGTGCCACCAGGGGACTAGAGGGAGATACGCAGTATTTT
NA	TRBV3-1/TRBV3-2	TRBJ1-1	NA	CASSLQGWYTEAFF	TGTGCCAGCAGCTTACAGGGCTGGTACACTGAAGCTTTCTTT
NA	TRBV18	TRBJ1-1	NA	CASSAQSVNTEAFF	TGTGCCAGCTCAGCCCAGTCGGTGAACACTGAAGCTTTCTTT
NA	TRBV4-3	TRBJ1-1	TRBD1	CASSLRTGRTEAFF	TGCGCCAGCAGCCTCCGGACAGGGCGGACTGAAGCTTTCTTT
NA	TRBV7-6	TRBJ2-7	NA	CASSLGTFGGNEQYF	TGTGCCAGCAGCTTAGGGACCTTTGGGGGTAACGAGCAGTACTTC
NA	TRBV28	TRBJ2-5	NA	CASRRGGETQYF	TGTGCCAGCAGAAGGGGGGGAGAGACCCAGTACTTC
NA	TRBV12-5	TRBJ1-1	TRBD1	CASGLGTGREAFF	TGTGCTAGTGGTTTGGGGACAGGTCGTGAAGCTTTCTTT
NA	TRBV18	TRBJ2-2	NA	CASSPRQANTGELFF	TGTGCCAGCTCACCGCGGCAAGCGAACACCGGGGAGCTGTTTTTT
NA	TRBV19	TRBJ2-3	TRBD1	CASNYQGADTQYF	TGTGCCAGTAACTACCAGGGGGCAGATACGCAGTATTTT
once	TRBV19	TRBJ1-4	NA	CASIPRDGEKLFF	TGTGCCAGTATTCCCAGGGATGGGGAAAAACTGTTTTTT
once	TRBV5-1	TRBJ2-5	TRBD2	CASSLGASGSPQETQYF	TGCGCCAGCAGCTTGGGGGCTAGCGGGAGTCCCCAAGAGACCCAGTACTTC
NA	TRBV4-1	TRBJ2-6	NA	CASRHRESGANVLTF	TGCGCCAGCAGGCACAGGGAATCTGGGGCCAACGTCCTGACTTTC
NA	TRBV9	TRBJ1-2	NA	CASSKQVQDYGYTF	TGTGCCAGCAGCAAACAGGTTCAGGACTATGGCTACACCTTC
NA	TRBV7-8	TRBJ2-7	TRBD2	CASSLAGGFSSYEQYF	TGTGCCAGCAGCTTAGCGGGGGGGTTTAGCTCCTACGAGCAGTACTTC
NA	TRBV2	TRBJ2-5	TRBD2	CASSDGLAGVATQYF	TGTGCCAGCAGTGACGGGCTAGCGGGGGTGGCGACCCAGTACTTC
NA	TRBV6-1	TRBJ1-2	NA	CASSEEEYYGYTF	TGTGCCAGCAGTGAAGAGGAGTACTATGGCTACACCTTC
NA	TRBV6-4	TRBJ1-6	NA	CASSAEMGSPLHF	TGTGCCAGCAGCGCGGAAATGGGGTCACCCCTCCACTTT
NA	TRBV7-8	TRBJ2-1	NA	CASSRTANEQFF	TGTGCCAGCAGCCGGACGGCCAATGAGCAGTTCTTC
NA	TRBV11-2	TRBJ2-2	NA	CASSLRGGELFF	TGTGCCAGCAGCTTGAGGGGCGGGGAGCTGTTTTTT
once	TRBV2	TRBJ1-3	NA	CASRTALTGNTIYF	TGTGCCAGCCGGACTGCCCTTACGGGAAACACCATATATTTT
NA	TRBV7-2	TRBJ1-2	TRBD1	CASTKTGIDYGYTF	TGTGCCAGCACCAAGACAGGGATCGACTATGGCTACACCTTC
NA	TRBV25-1	TRBJ1-2	NA	CASSAQEANYGYTF	TGTGCCAGCAGTGCCCAGGAAGCTAACTATGGCTACACCTTC
NA	TRBV13	TRBJ1-1	NA	CASSLMRSELDTEAFF	TGTGCCAGCAGCTTAATGAGGTCGGAGCTCGACACTGAAGCTTTCTTT
NA	TRBV6-5	TRBJ1-1	NA	CASSYSYRSGAEAFF	TGTGCCAGCAGTTACTCCTACAGGTCGGGCGCTGAAGCTTTCTTT
NA	TRBV7-9	TRBJ2-7	TRBD1	CASSFRTGSYEQYF	TGTGCCAGCAGCTTTAGGACAGGGTCCTACGAGCAGTACTTC
NA	TRBV7-8	TRBJ1-1	NA	CASSLDQNTEAFF	TGTGCCAGCAGCTTGGACCAGAACACTGAAGCTTTCTTT
NA	TRBV7-2	TRBJ1-1	NA	CASSLIGNTEAFF	TGTGCCAGCAGCTTAATCGGTAACACTGAAGCTTTCTTT
NA	TRBV5-4	TRBJ2-1	TRBD2	CASSLESGISYNEQFF	TGTGCCAGCAGCTTGGAGAGCGGGATCTCCTACAATGAGCAGTTCTTC
few	TRBV4-1	TRBJ2-1	NA	CASSQVRLAIYNEQFF	TGCGCCAGCAGCCAAGTTAGGCTAGCGATATACAATGAGCAGTTCTTC
NA	TRBV27	TRBJ2-4	NA	CASSPRGGGSKNIQYF	TGTGCCAGCAGCCCACGGGGTGGGGGCTCCAAAAACATTCAGTACTTC
NA	TRBV4-1	TRBJ1-2	NA	CASSRLWGSYYGYTF	TGCGCCAGCAGCCGCTTGTGGGGGTCCTACTATGGCTACACCTTC
NA	TRBV6-5	TRBJ2-7	TRBD1	CASSYSTGSEQYF	TGTGCCAGCAGTTACTCGACAGGGAGTGAGCAGTACTTC
NA	TRBV18	TRBJ2-7	TRBD2	CASSPSGSRYEQYF	TGTGCCAGCTCCCCTAGCGGGAGTCGCTACGAGCAGTACTTC
NA	TRBV3-1/TRBV3-2	TRBJ2-1	NA	CASSLSAESYNEQFF	TGTGCCAGCAGCCTATCCGCGGAGTCCTACAATGAGCAGTTCTTC
NA	TRBV7-2	TRBJ2-3	TRBD2	CASTLSGLAGVNTQYF	TGTGCCAGCACCTTATCGGGGCTAGCGGGAGTAAATACGCAGTATTTT